The clone carrying this TCR beta chain was counted only a few times. This sample is drawn from a study of blood T cells in healthy people across ages. Study overall: Every two T cells gave about one barcoded beta molecule via template switching.

This CDR3 has 15 residues. CDR1 and CDR2 from the germline V gene are MNHEY and SVGAGI. V lost 0 bases and J lost 3, with 10 bases in between. A second roughly 6 to 11 cycle PCR used barcoded and J-beta primers. MiXCR, run by TCRdb on the 5' RACE reads, gives a single entry per CDR3 protein. The table lists over 1,500,000 distinct CDR3 sequences, approximately 39% of them singletons. This clonotype was sampled from a human donor in good health. The chain carries TRBV6-5 and TRBJ2-3; D is uncertain. The specimen was blood. CDR3 DNA: TGTGCCAGCAGTTACTCAAGGGAAGGGACAGATACGCAGTATTTT. This codes for CASSYSREGTDTQYF.